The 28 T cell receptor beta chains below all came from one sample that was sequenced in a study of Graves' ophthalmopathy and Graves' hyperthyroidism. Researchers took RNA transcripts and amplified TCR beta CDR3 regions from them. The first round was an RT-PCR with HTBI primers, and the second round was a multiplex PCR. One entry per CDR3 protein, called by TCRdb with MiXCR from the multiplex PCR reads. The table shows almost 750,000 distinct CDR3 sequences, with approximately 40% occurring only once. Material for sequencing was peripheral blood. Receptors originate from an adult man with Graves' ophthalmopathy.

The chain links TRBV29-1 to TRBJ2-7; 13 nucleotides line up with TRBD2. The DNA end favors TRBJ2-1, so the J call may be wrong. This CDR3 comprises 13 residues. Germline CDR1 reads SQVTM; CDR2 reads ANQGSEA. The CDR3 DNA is TGCAGCGTACTAGCGGGGGGGCTCAATGAGCAGTTCTTC. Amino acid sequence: CSVLAGGLNEQFF.

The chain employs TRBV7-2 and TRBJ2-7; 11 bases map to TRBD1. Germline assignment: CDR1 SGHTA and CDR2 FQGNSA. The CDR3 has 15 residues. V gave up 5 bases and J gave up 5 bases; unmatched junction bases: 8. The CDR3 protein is CASSIPGTGGNEQYF. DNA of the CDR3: TGTGCCAGCAGCATACCCGGGACAGGGGGAAACGAGCAGTACTTC.

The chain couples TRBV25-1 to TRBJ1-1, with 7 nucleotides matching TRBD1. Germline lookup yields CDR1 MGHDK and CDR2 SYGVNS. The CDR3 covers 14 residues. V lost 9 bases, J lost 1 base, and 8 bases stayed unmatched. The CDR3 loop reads CASAEGATNTEAFF. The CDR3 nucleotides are TGTGCCAGTGCGGAGGGGGCTACGAACACTGAAGCTTTCTTT.

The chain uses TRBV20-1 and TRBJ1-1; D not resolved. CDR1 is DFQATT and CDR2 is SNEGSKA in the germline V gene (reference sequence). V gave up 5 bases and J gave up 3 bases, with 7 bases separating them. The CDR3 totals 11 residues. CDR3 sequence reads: CSACRDTEAFF. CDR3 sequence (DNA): TGCAGTGCTTGCCGGGACACTGAAGCTTTCTTT.

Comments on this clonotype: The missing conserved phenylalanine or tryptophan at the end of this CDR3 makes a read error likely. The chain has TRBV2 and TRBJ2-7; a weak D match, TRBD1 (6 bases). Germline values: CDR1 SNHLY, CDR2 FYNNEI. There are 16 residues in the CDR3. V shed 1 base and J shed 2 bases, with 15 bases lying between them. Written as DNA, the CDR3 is TGTGCCAGCAGTGAAGGGTCGTGGGGACAAACCTACGAGCAGTACCTC. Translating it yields CASSEGSWGQTYEQYL.

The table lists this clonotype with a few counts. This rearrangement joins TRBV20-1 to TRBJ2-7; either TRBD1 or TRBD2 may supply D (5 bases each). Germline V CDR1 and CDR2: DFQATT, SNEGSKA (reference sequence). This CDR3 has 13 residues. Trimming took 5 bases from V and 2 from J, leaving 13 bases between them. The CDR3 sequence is CSAYRDGTYEQYF. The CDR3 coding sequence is TGCAGTGCTTATCGGGACGGGACCTACGAGCAGTACTTC.

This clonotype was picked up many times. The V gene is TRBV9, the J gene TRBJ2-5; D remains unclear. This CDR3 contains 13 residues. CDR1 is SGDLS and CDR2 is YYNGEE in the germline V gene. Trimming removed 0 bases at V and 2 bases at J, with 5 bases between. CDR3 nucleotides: TGTGCCAGCAGCGTAGGGCTGCAAGAGACCCAGTACTTC. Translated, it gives CASSVGLQETQYF.

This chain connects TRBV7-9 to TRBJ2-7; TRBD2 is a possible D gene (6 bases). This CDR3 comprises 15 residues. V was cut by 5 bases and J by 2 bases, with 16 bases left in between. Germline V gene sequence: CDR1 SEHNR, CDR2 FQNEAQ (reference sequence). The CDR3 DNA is TGTGCCAGCAGCGACACGGGGGTTCGGGCCTACGAGCAGTACTTC. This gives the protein CASSDTGVRAYEQYF.

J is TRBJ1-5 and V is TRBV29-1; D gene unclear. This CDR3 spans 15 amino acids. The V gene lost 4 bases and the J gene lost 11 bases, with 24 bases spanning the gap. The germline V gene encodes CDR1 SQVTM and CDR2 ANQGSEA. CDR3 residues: CSVGPTLGWGETQHF. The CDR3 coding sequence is TGCAGCGTTGGCCCCACATTGGGTTGGGGAGAGACCCAGCATTTT.

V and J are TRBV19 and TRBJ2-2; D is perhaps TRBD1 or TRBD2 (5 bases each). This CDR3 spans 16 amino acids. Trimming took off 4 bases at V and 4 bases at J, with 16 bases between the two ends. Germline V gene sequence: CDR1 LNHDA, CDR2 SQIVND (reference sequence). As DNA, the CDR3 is TGTGCCAGTAGTACCACCGGGACCCCAACCACCGGGGAGCTGTTTTTT. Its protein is CASSTTGTPTTGELFF.

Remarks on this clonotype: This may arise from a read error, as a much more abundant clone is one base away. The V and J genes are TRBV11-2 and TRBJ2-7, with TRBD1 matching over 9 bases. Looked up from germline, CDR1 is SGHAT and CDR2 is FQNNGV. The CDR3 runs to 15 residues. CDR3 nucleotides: TGTGCCAGCAGCTTGGGGACAGGGCAGGTCCACGAGCAGTGCTTC. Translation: CASSLGTGQVHEQCF.

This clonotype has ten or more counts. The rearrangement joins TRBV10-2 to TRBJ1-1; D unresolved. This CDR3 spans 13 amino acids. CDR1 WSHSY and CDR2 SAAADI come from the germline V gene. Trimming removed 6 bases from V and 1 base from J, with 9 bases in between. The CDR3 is CASSYTRNTEAFF. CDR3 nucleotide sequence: TGCGCCAGCAGCTACACTAGGAACACTGAAGCTTTCTTT.

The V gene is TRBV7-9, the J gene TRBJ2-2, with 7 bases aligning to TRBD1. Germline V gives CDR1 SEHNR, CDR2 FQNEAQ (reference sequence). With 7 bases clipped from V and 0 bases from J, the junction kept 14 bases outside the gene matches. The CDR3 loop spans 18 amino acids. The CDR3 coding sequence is TGTGCCAGCACCCACACGGGGACAGCCTCCTCGAACACCGGGGAGCTGTTTTTT. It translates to CASTHTGTASSNTGELFF.

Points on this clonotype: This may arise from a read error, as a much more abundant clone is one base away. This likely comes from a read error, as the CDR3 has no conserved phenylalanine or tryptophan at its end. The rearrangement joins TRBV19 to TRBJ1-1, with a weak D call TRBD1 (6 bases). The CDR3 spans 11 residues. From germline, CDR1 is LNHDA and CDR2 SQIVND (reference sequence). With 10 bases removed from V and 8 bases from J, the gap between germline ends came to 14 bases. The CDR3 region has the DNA TGTGCCACCAAAAAGGGGACAGAAGCTTTCATT. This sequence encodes CATKKGTEAFI.

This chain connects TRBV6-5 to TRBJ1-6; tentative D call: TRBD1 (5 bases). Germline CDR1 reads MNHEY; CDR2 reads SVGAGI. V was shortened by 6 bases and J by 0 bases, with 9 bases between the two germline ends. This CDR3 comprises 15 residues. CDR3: CASRQASSYNSPLHF. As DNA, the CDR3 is TGTGCCAGCAGACAGGCGAGCTCCTATAATTCACCCCTCCACTTT.

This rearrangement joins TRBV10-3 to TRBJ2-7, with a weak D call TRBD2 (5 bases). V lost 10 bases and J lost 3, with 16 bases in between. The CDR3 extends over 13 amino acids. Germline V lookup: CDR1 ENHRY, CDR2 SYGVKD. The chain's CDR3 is CASRRTRGYEQYF. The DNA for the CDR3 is TGTGCCAGCAGACGTACCCGGGGCTACGAGCAGTACTTC.

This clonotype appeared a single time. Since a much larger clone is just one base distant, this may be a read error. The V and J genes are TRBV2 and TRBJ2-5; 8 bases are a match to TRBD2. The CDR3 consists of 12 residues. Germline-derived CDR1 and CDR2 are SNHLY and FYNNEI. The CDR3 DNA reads TGTGCCAGCATCTCGGGAGGGGAGACCCAGCACTTC. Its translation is CASISGGETQHF.

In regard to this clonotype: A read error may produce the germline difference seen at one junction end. The CDR3, as DNA: TGCGCCAGCAGCCAAGCGGGAGGTAAGGGGAAATGGTACGAGCAGTACTTC. This sequence encodes CASSQAGGKGKWYEQYF. This chain connects TRBV7-2 to TRBJ2-7; TRBD2 agrees at 9 bases. CDR3 length: 17 residues. Germline V gene data show CDR1 as SGHTA and CDR2 as FQGNSA.

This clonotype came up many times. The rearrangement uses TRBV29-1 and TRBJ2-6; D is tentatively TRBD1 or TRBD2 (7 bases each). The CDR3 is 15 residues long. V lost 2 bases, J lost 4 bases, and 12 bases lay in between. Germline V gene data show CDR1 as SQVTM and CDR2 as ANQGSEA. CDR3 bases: TGCAGCGTTGAAACAGGGGAGGGAGGGGCCAACGTCCTGACTTTC. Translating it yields CSVETGEGGANVLTF.

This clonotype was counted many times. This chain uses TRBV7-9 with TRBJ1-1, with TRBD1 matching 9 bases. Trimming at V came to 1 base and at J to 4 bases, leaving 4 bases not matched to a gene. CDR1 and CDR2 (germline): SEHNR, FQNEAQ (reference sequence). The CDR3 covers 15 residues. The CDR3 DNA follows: TGTGCCAGCAGCTTAGGAGGGACAGGGTTCACTGAAGCTTTCTTT. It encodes CASSLGGTGFTEAFF.

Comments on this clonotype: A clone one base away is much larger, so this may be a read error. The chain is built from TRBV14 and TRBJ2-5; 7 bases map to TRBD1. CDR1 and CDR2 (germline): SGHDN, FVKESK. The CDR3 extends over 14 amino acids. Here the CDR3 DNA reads TGTGCCAGCAGCGAATGGACAGGCCGAGAGGCCCAGTACTTC. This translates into CASSEWTGREAQYF. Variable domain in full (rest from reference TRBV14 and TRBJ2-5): EAGVTQFPSHSVIEKGQTVTLRCDPISGHDNLYWYRRVMGKEIKFLLHFVKESKQDESGMPNNRFLAERTGGTYSTLKVQPAELEDSGVYFCASSEWTGREAQYFGPGTRLLVL.

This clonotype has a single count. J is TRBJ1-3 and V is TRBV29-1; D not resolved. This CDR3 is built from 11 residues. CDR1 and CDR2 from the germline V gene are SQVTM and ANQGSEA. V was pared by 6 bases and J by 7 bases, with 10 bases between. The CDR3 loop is CSVGSANTIYF. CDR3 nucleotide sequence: TGCAGCGTAGGAAGTGCGAACACCATATATTTT. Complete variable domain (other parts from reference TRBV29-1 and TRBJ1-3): SAVISQKPSRDICQRGTSLTIQCQVDSQVTMMFWYRQQPGQSLTLIATANQGSEATYESGFVIDKFPISRPNLTFSTLTVSNMSPEDSSIYLCSVGSANTIYFGEGSWLTVV.

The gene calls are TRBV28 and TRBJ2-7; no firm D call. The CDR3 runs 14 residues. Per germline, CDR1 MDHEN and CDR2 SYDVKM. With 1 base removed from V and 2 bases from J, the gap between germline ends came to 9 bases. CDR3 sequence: CASSLSWRTYEQYF. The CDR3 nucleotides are TGTGCCAGCAGTTTATCTTGGAGAACCTACGAGCAGTACTTC.

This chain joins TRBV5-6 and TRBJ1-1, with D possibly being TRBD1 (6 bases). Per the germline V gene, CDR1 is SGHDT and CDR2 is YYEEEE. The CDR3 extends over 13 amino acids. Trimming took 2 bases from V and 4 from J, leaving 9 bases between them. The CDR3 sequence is CASSFWGATEAFF. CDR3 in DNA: TGTGCCAGCAGCTTCTGGGGGGCCACTGAAGCTTTCTTT.

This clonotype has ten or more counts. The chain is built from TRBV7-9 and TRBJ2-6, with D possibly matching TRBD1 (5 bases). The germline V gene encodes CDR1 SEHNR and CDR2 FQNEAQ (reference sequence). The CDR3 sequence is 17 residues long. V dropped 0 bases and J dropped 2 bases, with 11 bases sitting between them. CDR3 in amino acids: CASSLALGRAGANVLTF. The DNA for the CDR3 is TGTGCCAGCAGCTTAGCGCTCGGCAGGGCTGGGGCCAACGTCCTGACTTTC.

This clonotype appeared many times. The DNA for the CDR3 is TGTGCCAGCAGTGACGACATCTACGAGCAGTACTTC. Amino acid sequence: CASSDDIYEQYF. The chain is built from TRBV2 and TRBJ2-7; D is unclear. The CDR3 runs 12 residues. Germline V CDR1 and CDR2: SNHLY, FYNNEI. The ends were cut back, 3 bases at V and 3 bases at J, with 6 bases in the middle.

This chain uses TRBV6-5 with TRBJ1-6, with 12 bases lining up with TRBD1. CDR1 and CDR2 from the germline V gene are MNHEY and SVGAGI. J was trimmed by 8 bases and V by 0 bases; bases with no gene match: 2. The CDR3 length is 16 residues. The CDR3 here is CASSYSRDRGHSPLHF. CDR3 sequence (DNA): TGTGCCAGCAGTTACTCCCGGGACAGGGGGCATTCACCCCTCCACTTT.

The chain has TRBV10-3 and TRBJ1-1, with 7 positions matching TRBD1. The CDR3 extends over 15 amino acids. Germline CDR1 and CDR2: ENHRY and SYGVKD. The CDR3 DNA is TGTGGCAGCAGTCGACGGGTCGGGACAGACACTGAAGCTTTCTTT. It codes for CGSSRRVGTDTEAFF.